A single sample gave rise to the 21 T cell receptor beta chains below, sequenced in a study of Graves' ophthalmopathy and Graves' hyperthyroidism. The authors amplified TCR beta CDR3 regions, and they did so from RNA transcripts for repertoire sequencing. After a first-round RT-PCR with HTBI primers, a second-round multiplex PCR was run. TCRdb processed the multiplex PCR reads anew with MiXCR; each CDR3 protein has one entry. The table has about 380,000 distinct CDR3 sequences, 15% seen once. The specimen was peripheral blood. All receptors come from a woman aged 18 to 35 with stable Graves' hyperthyroidism.

This sequence joins TRBV6-5 and TRBJ2-7; D possibly corresponds to TRBD2 (5 bases). This CDR3 is 14 amino acids long. V lost 4 bases, J lost 3 bases, and 13 bases lay in between. Germline V gene lookup returns CDR1 MNHEY and CDR2 SVGAGI. The CDR3 here is CASSLRGSGYEQYF. Here the CDR3 DNA reads TGTGCCAGCAGTTTAAGAGGGAGCGGCTACGAGCAGTACTTC.

Ten or more counts support this clonotype. V and J are TRBV20-1 and TRBJ1-6; D is perhaps TRBD1 (6 bases). The CDR3 is 15 amino acids. Germline loops: CDR1 DFQATT, CDR2 SNEGSKA (reference sequence). Trimming left V 0 bases short and J 6 bases short, with 12 bases between. CDR3 region: CSARETGQSNSPLHF. CDR3 DNA: TGCAGTGCTAGAGAGACAGGACAGAGTAATTCACCCCTCCACTTT.

This clonotype was seen many times. The J gene is TRBJ1-2, the V gene TRBV2, with D unresolved. The germline V gene encodes CDR1 SNHLY and CDR2 FYNNEI. Trimming removed 2 bases from V and 4 bases from J, with 8 bases in between. The CDR3 has 13 amino acids. The CDR3 protein is CASSESLSYGYTF. In DNA form, the CDR3 reads TGTGCCAGCAGTGAAAGTCTGAGCTATGGCTACACCTTC.

The V and J genes are TRBV6-1 and TRBJ1-2; D remains unclear. Germline CDR1 MNHNS, CDR2 SASEGT. This CDR3 spans 13 amino acids. V was shortened by 1 base and J by 9 bases, with 12 bases between the two germline ends. The CDR3 sequence: CASSEGLGTRYTF. The CDR3 region has the DNA TGTGCCAGCAGTGAAGGTCTGGGTACCCGCTACACCTTC.

This clonotype was observed many times. This chain uses TRBV12-3 or TRBV12-4 with TRBJ2-2; D not resolved. V was trimmed by 6 bases and J by 7 bases, leaving 6 bases between them. This CDR3 is 11 amino acids long. As DNA, the CDR3 is TGTGCCAGCAGGATCTACGGGGAGCTGTTTTTT. Protein sequence: CASRIYGELFF.

This clonotype was seen ten or more times. The chain has TRBV7-2 and TRBJ1-2, with a weak D call TRBD1 (5 bases). Deletions cut 0 bases from V and 4 bases from J, with 12 bases between. The CDR3 spans 15 residues. Germline CDR1 is SGHTA and CDR2 is FQGNSA. DNA for the CDR3: TGTGCCAGCAGCTTAGCGCTCCCAGGGAGCTATGGCTACACCTTC. Its protein product is CASSLALPGSYGYTF. Full variable domain (missing parts from reference TRBV7-2 and TRBJ1-2): GAGVSQSPSNKVTEKGKDVELRCDPISGHTALYWYRQSLGQGLEFLIYFQGNSAPDKSGLPSDRFSAERTGGSVSTLTIQRTQQEDSAVYLCASSLALPGSYGYTFGSGTRLTVV.

This clonotype was detected many times. The V gene is TRBV7-9, the J gene TRBJ1-2; D remains unclear. CDR1 and CDR2 (germline): SEHNR, FQNEAQ (reference sequence). This CDR3 is 14 amino acids long. V gave up 4 bases and J gave up 4 bases, with 13 bases separating them. The CDR3 DNA reads as TGTGCCAGCAGCTACCCGGGCCTTAGCTATGGCTACACCTTC. Translated: CASSYPGLSYGYTF.

This clonotype was seen only a few times. The chain has TRBV11-1 and TRBJ1-2; D might be TRBD1 (6 bases). This CDR3 spans 18 amino acids. Trimming cost V 4 bases and J 1 base, with 22 bases left between them. Germline V lookup: CDR1 SGHAT, CDR2 FQDESV (reference sequence). CDR3 protein: CASSSNPERTAINYGYTF. The CDR3 coding sequence is TGTGCCAGCAGCTCCAACCCCGAGCGGACAGCGATTAACTATGGCTACACCTTC.

The chain is built from TRBV19 and TRBJ1-6; D is unresolved. CDR1 LNHDA and CDR2 SQIVND come from the germline V gene (reference sequence). This CDR3 has 12 amino acids. V was cut by 6 bases and J by 13 bases, with 13 bases left in between. DNA for the CDR3: TGTGCCAGTAGCCTCCCGACTTCGCCCCTCCACTTT. Encoded protein: CASSLPTSPLHF.

With respect to this clonotype: A much larger clone is a single base away; this may be a read error. This chain uses TRBV13 with TRBJ1-1; no clear D gene. This CDR3 has 14 residues. In germline, CDR1 is PRHDT, CDR2 FYEKMQ (reference sequence). CDR3 bases: TGTGCCAGCAGCTTAGGCCTAGAGAACACTGAAGCTTGCTTT. Amino acid sequence: CASSLGLENTEACF.

The V call is TRBV5-1, the J call TRBJ2-5; D remains unclear. The CDR3 has 14 amino acids. Germline V lookup: CDR1 SGHRS, CDR2 YFSETQ. Between the trimmed V and J ends, which lost 4 bases and 2 bases, there was a span of 12 bases. The CDR3 nucleotides are TGCGCCAGCAGCCCGATTAGGTGGCAAGAGACCCAGTACTTC. Encoded protein: CASSPIRWQETQYF.

CDR3 DNA sequence: TGTGCCAGTTCCCCACAGGGTAATCGAGCCGAGCAGTACTTC. Amino acids: CASSPQGNRAEQYF. The chain joins TRBV19 to TRBJ2-7; D is perhaps TRBD1 (6 bases). Germline assignment: CDR1 LNHDA and CDR2 SQIVND (reference sequence). V was cut by 8 bases and J by 6 bases, with 20 bases left in between. The CDR3 is 14 amino acids.

There are many counts of this clonotype. The V call is TRBV5-5, the J call TRBJ1-2; TRBD1 might be the D (5 bases). Germline V gene data show CDR1 as SGHKS and CDR2 as YYEKEE (reference sequence). The CDR3 has 14 residues. The V end lost 0 bases, the J end lost 8 bases, and 14 bases lay between the germline ends. CDR3 DNA sequence: TGTGCCAGCAGCTTGGGGATTTTGGGGGTCGGCTACACCTTC. This codes for CASSLGILGVGYTF.

This clonotype was detected only a few times. The chain links TRBV6-1 to TRBJ1-1, with D perhaps TRBD1 (5 bases). Trimming left V 5 bases short and J 4 bases short, with 23 bases between. This CDR3 comprises 17 residues. Germline loops: CDR1 MNHNS, CDR2 SASEGT. CDR3 coding DNA: TGTGCCAGCAGTCCTTCCACCGAGCCCCGCGGGGGCACTGAAGCTTTCTTT. This gives the protein CASSPSTEPRGGTEAFF.

This clonotype appeared a few times. The rearrangement links TRBV19 to TRBJ1-1; TRBD1 agrees at 9 bases. The CDR3 has 15 residues. The germline V gene encodes CDR1 LNHDA and CDR2 SQIVND (reference sequence). V shed 3 bases, J shed 1 base, and the junction held 3 bases outside the gene matches. CDR3 in amino acids: CASSIWGQGNTEAFF. Written as DNA, the CDR3 is TGTGCCAGTAGTATCTGGGGACAGGGGAACACTGAAGCTTTCTTT.

This clonotype was seen repeatedly, ten times or more. The chain links TRBV12-3 or TRBV12-4 to TRBJ1-1, with D possibly TRBD1 on 5 matching bases. The length of the CDR3 is 12 residues. Deletions cut 3 bases from V and 10 bases from J, with 12 bases between. The CDR3 coding sequence is TGTGCCAGCAGTTTTTACGGGGCGACAGCTTTCTTT. This codes for CASSFYGATAFF.

The rearrangement links TRBV3-1 to TRBJ2-5; TRBD2 is a possible D gene (6 bases). The V end lost 0 bases, the J end lost 6 bases, and 20 bases lay between the germline ends. Per the germline V gene, CDR1 is LGHDT and CDR2 is YNNKEL (reference sequence). This CDR3 spans 17 amino acids. CDR3 region: CASSQDLSPGLVKTQYF. In nucleotides, the CDR3 is TGTGCCAGCAGCCAAGATCTTTCGCCGGGACTGGTGAAGACCCAGTACTTC.

This clonotype was recorded a few times. This chain joins TRBV29-1 and TRBJ2-7; D is uncertain. Trimming stripped 7 bases from V and 2 bases from J, with 21 bases between. CDR3 length equals 15 residues. Germline V gene data show CDR1 as SQVTM and CDR2 as ANQGSEA. The DNA for the CDR3 is TGCAGCGCTAAGTATTGGCGACACGAAACCTACGAGCAGTACTTC. This codes for CSAKYWRHETYEQYF.

This clonotype was detected ten times or more. V usage is TRBV6-1 and J usage is TRBJ2-7, with a possible D match to TRBD2 (7 bases). The CDR3 loop spans 15 amino acids. CDR1 is MNHNS, CDR2 SASEGT, per germline. The ends were cut back, 5 bases at V and 3 bases at J, with 17 bases in the middle. The CDR3 DNA follows: TGTGCCAGCAGTCCACGGGGGCGGGGGAACTACGAGCAGTACTTC. It specifies CASSPRGRGNYEQYF.

The rearrangement uses TRBV4-1 and TRBJ2-7; TRBD2 might be the D (6 bases). This CDR3 contains 15 residues. V gave up 4 bases and J gave up 6 bases, with 19 bases separating them. Looked up from germline, CDR1 is MGHRA and CDR2 is YSYEKL. The DNA for the CDR3 is TGCGCCAGCAGCCTCCCGGGGGACGGTCGGGGCGAGCAGTACGTC. Its protein is CASSLPGDGRGEQYV.

This clonotype was counted many times. The V call is TRBV6-5, the J call TRBJ1-1, with unresolved D. Trimming cost V 2 bases and J 0 bases, with 7 bases left between them. This CDR3 region has 14 residues. Per the germline V gene, CDR1 is MNHEY and CDR2 is SVGAGI. The CDR3 bases are TGTGCCAGCAGTTACGACCAGCTGAACACTGAAGCTTTCTTT. Translation gives CASSYDQLNTEAFF.